The 8 T cell receptor beta chains below all came from one sample that was sequenced in a study of blood T cell repertoires in COVID-19. Assay: immunoSEQ multiplex PCR; the TCRdb copy retains only in-frame clones and omits some. This table has more than 250,000 clones, approximately 90% appearing once. The specimen was peripheral blood. These receptors came from a woman aged 25 to 45 with COVID-19, enrolled during active disease.

The CDR3: CAFTPLDTEAFF. The CDR3 DNA is TGTGCTTTTACCCCACTTGACACTGAAGCTTTCTTT. The chain links TRBV30 to TRBJ1-1; D is ambiguous. CDR1 GTSNPN and CDR2 SVGIG come from the germline V gene (reference sequence). The CDR3 loop spans 12 amino acids.

This clone was recorded a few times. V is TRBV9 and J is TRBJ1-1, with TRBD1 matching 9 bases. The CDR3 extends over 17 amino acids. CDR1 SGDLS and CDR2 YYNGEE come from the germline V gene. The V and J ends lost 0 bases and 2 bases, in that order; junction bases with no gene match: 8. CDR3 sequence reads: CASSVEPGTGLNTEAFF. The CDR3 nucleotides read TGTGCCAGCAGCGTAGAGCCCGGGACAGGGCTTAACACTGAAGCTTTCTTT.

V usage is TRBV18 and J usage is TRBJ2-5; 8 nucleotides line up with TRBD1. The V gene end was trimmed by 6 bases and the J gene end by 5 bases; junction bases not matched to a gene: 8. This CDR3 has 14 amino acids. The germline V gene encodes CDR1 KGHSH and CDR2 LQKENI. The CDR3 region has the DNA TGTGCCAGCTCGAGACAGGGGAGGCAGGAGACCCAGTACTTC. Its protein product is CASSRQGRQETQYF.

The gene calls are TRBV6-2 or TRBV6-3 and TRBJ1-2, with TRBD1 as a possible D gene (6 bases). Trimming cost V 4 bases and J 6 bases, with 12 bases left between them. Per the germline V gene, CDR1 is MNHEY and CDR2 is SVGEGT. This CDR3 is built from 13 residues. The CDR3 region is CASSSYRVNGYTF. The CDR3 coding sequence is TGTGCCAGCAGTTCCTACAGGGTTAATGGCTACACCTTC.

The chain recombines TRBV18 with TRBJ1-1; 8 positions agree with TRBD1. CDR1 and CDR2 (germline): KGHSH, LQKENI. Trimming took 3 bases from V and 1 from J; bases not matched to a gene: 7. This CDR3 contains 16 residues. CDR3 bases: TGTGCCAGCTCACCCCCAGGGGGCTTGGGGAACACTGAAGCTTTCTTT. This gives the protein CASSPPGGLGNTEAFF.

The table lists this clone with a count of one. The chain recombines TRBV7-9 with TRBJ2-7, with D possibly matching TRBD2 (6 bases). This CDR3 is built from 14 residues. The germline CDR1 and CDR2 sequences are SEHNR and FQNEAQ (reference sequence). Trimming left V 2 bases short and J 0 bases short, with 8 bases between. CDR3 bases: TGTGCCAGCAGCTTAAGCGGGTTCTCCTACGAGCAGTACTTC. Protein: CASSLSGFSYEQYF.

The gene calls are TRBV5-5 and TRBJ2-2, with a tentative D call TRBD2 (5 bases). CDR1 is SGHKS, CDR2 YYEKEE, per germline (reference sequence). V lost 2 bases to trimming and J lost 4 bases, with 12 bases between them. This CDR3 contains 15 residues. CDR3 sequence: CASSFLSSRTGELFF. Here the CDR3 DNA reads TGTGCCAGCAGCTTTTTGTCTAGCCGCACCGGGGAGCTGTTTTTT.

This rearrangement joins TRBV5-6 to TRBJ1-6, with 8 bases identical to TRBD1. The CDR3 contains 15 residues. Germline V gene sequence: CDR1 SGHDT, CDR2 YYEEEE. V lost 3 bases to trimming and J lost 3 bases; unmatched junction nucleotides: 2. For the CDR3, the DNA is TGTGCCAGCAGCTCACAGGGGGTCTATAATTCACCCCTCCACTTT. Residues: CASSSQGVYNSPLHF.